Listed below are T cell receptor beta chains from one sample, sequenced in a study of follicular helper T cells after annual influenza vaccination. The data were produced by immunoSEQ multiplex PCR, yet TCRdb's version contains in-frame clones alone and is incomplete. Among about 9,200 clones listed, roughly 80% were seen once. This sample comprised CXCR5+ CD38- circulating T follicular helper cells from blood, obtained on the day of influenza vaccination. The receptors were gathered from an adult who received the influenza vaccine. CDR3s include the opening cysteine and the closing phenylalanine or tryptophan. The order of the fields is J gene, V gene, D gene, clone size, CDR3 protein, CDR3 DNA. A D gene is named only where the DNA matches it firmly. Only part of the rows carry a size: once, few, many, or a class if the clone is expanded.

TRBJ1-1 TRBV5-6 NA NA CASTEGGAPDEEAFF TGTGCCAGCACCGAGGGGGGGGCTCCCGACGAGGAAGCTTTCTTT
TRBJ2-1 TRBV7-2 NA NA CASKTEGLFSYNEQFF TGTGCCAGCAAAACCGAGGGCCTTTTCTCCTACAATGAGCAGTTCTTC
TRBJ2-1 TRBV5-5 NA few CASSLIAVSYNEQFF TGTGCCAGCAGCTTGATAGCGGTCTCCTACAATGAGCAGTTCTTC
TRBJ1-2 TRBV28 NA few CASSYRNYGYTF TGTGCCAGCAGTTACAGGAACTATGGCTACACCTTC
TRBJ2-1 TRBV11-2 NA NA CASSLDPEGGGEQFF TGTGCCAGCAGCTTAGATCCAGAGGGGGGGGGTGAGCAGTTCTTC
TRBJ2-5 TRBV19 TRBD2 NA CASSGLAGGPFLETQYF TGTGCCAGTAGTGGACTAGCGGGAGGGCCTTTCTTAGAGACCCAGTACTTC
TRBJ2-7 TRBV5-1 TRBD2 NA CASSLTPGLAGSYEQYF TGCGCCAGCAGCTTGACTCCGGGACTAGCGGGGTCCTACGAGCAGTACTTC
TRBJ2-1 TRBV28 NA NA CASSVTPEQFF TGTGCCAGCAGCGTGACACCTGAGCAGTTCTTC
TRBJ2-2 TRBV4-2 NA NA CASSLRGERNTGELFF TGTGCCAGCAGCTTAAGAGGGGAAAGGAACACCGGGGAGCTGTTTTTT
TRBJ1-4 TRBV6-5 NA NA CASRGVSTNEKLFF TGTGCCAGCAGGGGAGTATCAACTAATGAAAAACTGTTTTTT
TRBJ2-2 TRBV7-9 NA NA CASSLALSAAGELFF TGTGCCAGCAGCTTAGCGCTCTCGGCGGCCGGGGAGCTGTTTTTT
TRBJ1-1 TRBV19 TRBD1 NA CASSMRTGGGSEAFF TGTGCCAGTAGTATGAGGACAGGGGGAGGGTCTGAAGCTTTCTTT
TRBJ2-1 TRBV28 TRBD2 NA CASSLRLAGEQFF TGTGCCAGCAGTTTACGACTAGCTGGTGAGCAGTTCTTC
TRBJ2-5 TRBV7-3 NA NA CASSLNSGAETQYF TGTGCCAGCAGCCTAAATAGCGGTGCCGAGACCCAGTACTTC
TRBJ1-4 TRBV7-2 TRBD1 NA CASSQQGTNEKLFF TGTGCCAGCAGCCAACAGGGGACTAATGAAAAACTGTTTTTT
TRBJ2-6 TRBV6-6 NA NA CASSYGISGANVLTF TGTGCCAGCAGTTACGGCATCTCTGGGGCCAACGTCCTGACTTTC
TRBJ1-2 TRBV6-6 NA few CASSNLGGSNYGYTF TGTGCCAGCAGTAACCTCGGGGGGAGTAACTATGGCTACACCTTC
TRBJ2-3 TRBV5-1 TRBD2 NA CASHGLAGVVDTQYF TGCGCCAGCCATGGGCTAGCGGGAGTAGTAGATACGCAGTATTTT
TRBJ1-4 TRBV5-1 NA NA CASSLGTGNEKLFF TGCGCCAGCAGCTTGGGAACAGGCAATGAAAAACTGTTTTTT
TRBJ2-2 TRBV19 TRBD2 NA CASSIGEGHGTGELFF TGTGCCAGTAGTATTGGGGAGGGCCATGGCACCGGGGAGCTGTTTTTT
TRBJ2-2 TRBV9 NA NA CASSVGTQTGELFF TGTGCCAGCAGCGTTGGGACACAGACCGGGGAGCTGTTTTTT
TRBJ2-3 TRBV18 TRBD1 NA CASSRSRGTTDTQYF TGTGCCAGCTCACGTAGCAGGGGGACCACAGATACGCAGTATTTT